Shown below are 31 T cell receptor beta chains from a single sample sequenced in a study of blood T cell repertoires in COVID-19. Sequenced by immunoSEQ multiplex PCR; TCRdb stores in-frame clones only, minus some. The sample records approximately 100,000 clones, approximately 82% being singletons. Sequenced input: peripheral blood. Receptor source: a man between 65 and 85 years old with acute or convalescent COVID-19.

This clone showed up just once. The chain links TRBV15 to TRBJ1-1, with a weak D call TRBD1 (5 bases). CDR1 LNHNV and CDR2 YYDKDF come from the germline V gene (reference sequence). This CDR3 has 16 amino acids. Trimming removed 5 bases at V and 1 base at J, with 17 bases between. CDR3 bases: TGTGCCACCAGCCCCCCAGGGCTAGTGAAGAACACTGAAGCTTTCTTT. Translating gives CATSPPGLVKNTEAFF.

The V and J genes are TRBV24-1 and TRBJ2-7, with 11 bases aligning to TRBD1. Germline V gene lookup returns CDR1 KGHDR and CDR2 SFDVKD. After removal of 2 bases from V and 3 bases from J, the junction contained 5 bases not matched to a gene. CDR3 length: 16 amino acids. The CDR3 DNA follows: TGTGCCACCAGTGATTCTACGGGACAGGGGGTCTACGAGCAGTACTTC. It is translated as CATSDSTGQGVYEQYF.

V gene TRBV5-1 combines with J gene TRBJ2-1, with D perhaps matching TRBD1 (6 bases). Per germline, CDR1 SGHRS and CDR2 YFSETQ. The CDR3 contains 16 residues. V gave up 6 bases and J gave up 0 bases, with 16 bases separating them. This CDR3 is CASTRQAPSSYNEQFF. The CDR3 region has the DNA TGCGCCAGCACTAGACAGGCACCGAGCTCCTACAATGAGCAGTTCTTC.

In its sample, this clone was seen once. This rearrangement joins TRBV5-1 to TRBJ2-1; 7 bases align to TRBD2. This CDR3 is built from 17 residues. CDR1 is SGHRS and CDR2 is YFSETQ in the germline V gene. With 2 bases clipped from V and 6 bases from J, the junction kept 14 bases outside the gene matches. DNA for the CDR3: TGCGCCAGCAGCTTTACCCAACTAGCGCAGAAGGGCAATGAGCAGTTCTTC. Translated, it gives CASSFTQLAQKGNEQFF.

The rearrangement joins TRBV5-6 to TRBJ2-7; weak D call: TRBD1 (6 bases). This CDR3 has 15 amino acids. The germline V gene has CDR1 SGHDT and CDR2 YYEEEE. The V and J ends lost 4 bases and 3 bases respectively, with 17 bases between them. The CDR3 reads CASSHTGQSLYEQYF. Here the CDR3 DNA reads TGTGCCAGCAGCCATACCGGACAGAGCCTCTACGAGCAGTACTTC.

The CDR3 DNA sequence: TGTGCCACCAGGCAGGGGAGGGGCTATGGCTACACCTTC. It translates to CATRQGRGYGYTF. This chain joins TRBV15 and TRBJ1-2, with D perhaps TRBD1 (6 bases). The V gene lost 6 bases and the J gene lost 4 bases, with 12 bases spanning the gap. The CDR3 has 13 residues. Per the germline V gene, CDR1 is LNHNV and CDR2 is YYDKDF (reference sequence).

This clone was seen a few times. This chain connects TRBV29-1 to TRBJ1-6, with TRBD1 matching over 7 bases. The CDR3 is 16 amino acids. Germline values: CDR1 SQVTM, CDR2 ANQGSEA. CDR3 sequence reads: CTPYRDSWIYNSPLHF. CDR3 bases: TGCACCCCGTACCGGGACAGCTGGATTTATAATTCACCCCTCCACTTT.

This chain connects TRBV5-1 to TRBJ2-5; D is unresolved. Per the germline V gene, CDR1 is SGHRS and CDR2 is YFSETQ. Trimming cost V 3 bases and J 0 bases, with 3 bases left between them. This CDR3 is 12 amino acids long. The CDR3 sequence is CASSSYQETQYF. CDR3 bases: TGCGCCAGCAGCTCGTACCAAGAGACCCAGTACTTC.

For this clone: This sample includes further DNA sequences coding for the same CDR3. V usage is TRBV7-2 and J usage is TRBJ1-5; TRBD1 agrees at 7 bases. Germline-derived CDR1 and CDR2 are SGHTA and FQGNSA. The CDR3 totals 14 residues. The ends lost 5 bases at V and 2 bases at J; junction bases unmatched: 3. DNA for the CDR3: TGTGCCAGCAGCCTTGGACAGGGCAATCAGCCCCAGCATTTT. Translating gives CASSLGQGNQPQHF.

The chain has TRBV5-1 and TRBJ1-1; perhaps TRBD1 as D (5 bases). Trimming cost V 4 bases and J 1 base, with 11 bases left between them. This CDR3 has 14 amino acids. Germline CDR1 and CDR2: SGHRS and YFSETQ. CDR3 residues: CASSLLGANTEAFF. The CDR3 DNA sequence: TGCGCCAGCAGCCTGTTAGGGGCGAACACTGAAGCTTTCTTT.

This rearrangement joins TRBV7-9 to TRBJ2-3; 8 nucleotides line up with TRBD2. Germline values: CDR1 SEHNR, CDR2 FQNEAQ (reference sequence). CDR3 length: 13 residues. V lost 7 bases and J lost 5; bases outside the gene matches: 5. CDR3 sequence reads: CASTTSGRDTQYF. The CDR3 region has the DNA TGTGCCAGCACCACTAGCGGACGAGATACGCAGTATTTT.

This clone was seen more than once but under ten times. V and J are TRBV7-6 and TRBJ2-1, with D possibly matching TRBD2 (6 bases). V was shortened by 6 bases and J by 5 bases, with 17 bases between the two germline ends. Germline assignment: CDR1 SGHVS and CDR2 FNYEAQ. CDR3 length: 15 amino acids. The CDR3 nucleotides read TGTGCCAGCAGTCTAACGTCTAGCGCTAACAATGAGCAGTTCTTC. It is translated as CASSLTSSANNEQFF.

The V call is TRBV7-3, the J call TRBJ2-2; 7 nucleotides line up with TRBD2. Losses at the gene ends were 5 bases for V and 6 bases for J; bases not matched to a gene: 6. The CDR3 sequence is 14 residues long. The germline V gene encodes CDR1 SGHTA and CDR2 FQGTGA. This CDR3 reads CASSATGGSGELFF. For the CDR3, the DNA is TGTGCCAGCAGCGCCACCGGGGGGTCCGGGGAGCTGTTTTTT.

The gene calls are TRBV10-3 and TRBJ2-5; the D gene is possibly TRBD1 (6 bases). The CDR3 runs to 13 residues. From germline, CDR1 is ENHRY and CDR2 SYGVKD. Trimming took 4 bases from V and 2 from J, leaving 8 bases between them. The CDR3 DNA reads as TGTGCCATCAGTGCCAGGGGTCAAGAGACCCAGTACTTC. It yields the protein CAISARGQETQYF.

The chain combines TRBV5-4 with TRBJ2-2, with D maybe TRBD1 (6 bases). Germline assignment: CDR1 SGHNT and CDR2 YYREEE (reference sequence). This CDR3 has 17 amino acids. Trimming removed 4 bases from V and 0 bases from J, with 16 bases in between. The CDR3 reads CASSPQPGQSNTGELFF. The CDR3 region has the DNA TGTGCCAGCAGCCCGCAGCCGGGACAATCGAACACCGGGGAGCTGTTTTTT.

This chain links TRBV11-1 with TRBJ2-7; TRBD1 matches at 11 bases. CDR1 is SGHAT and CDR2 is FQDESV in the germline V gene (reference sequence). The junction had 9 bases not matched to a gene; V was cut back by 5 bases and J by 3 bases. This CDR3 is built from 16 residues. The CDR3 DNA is TGTGCCAGCAGCGACCCCTTGGGACAGGGGGACTACGAGCAGTACTTC. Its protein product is CASSDPLGQGDYEQYF.

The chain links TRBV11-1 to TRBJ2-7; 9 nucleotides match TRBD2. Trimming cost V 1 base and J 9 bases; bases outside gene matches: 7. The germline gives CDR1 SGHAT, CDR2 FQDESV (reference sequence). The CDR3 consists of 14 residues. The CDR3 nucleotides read TGTGCCAGCAGCTTAGAGGGACTAGCAAATCGGCAGTACTTC. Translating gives CASSLEGLANRQYF.

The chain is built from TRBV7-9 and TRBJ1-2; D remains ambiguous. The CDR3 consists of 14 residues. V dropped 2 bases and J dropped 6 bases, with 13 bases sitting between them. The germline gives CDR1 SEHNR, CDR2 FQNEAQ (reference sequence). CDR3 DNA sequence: TGTGCCAGCAGCTTATCTCCCCGGTTGGATGGCTACACCTTC. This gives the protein CASSLSPRLDGYTF.

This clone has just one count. CDR3 residues: CASSLATGSAFF. As DNA, the CDR3 is TGCGCCAGCAGCCTCGCGACAGGGAGCGCTTTCTTT. The chain is built from TRBV4-1 and TRBJ1-1, with 7 bases that match TRBD1. The CDR3 has 12 amino acids. V lost 4 bases and J lost 11; bases outside the gene matches: 7. Germline V CDR1 and CDR2: MGHRA, YSYEKL.

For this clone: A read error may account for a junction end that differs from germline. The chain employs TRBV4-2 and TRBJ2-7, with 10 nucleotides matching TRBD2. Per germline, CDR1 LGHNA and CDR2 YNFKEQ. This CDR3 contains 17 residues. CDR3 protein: CASSQVNLAGAIYEQYF. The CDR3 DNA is TGTGCCAGCAGTCAAGTTAACCTAGCGGGGGCGATATACGAGCAGTACTTC.

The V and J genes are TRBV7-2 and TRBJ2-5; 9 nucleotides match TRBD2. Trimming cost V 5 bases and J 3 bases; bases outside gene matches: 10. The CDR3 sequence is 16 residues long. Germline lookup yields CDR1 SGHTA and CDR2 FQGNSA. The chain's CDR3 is CASSGVGLAGKETQYF. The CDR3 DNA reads TGTGCCAGCAGCGGAGTTGGCCTAGCGGGAAAAGAGACCCAGTACTTC.

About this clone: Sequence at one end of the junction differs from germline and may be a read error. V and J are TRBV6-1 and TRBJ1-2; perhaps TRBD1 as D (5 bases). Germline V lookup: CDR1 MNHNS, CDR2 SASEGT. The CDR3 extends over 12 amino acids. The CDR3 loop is CASSEGQARVAF. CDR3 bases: TGTGCCAGCAGTGAAGGTCAGGCCAGGGTCGCCTTC.

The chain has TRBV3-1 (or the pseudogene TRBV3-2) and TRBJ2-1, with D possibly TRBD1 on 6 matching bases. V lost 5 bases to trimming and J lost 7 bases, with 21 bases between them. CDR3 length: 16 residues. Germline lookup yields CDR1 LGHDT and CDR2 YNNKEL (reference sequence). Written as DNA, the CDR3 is TGTGCCAGCAGCTCCGCGGCAGGGGCGGGTGGGAATGAGCAGTTCTTC. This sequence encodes CASSSAAGAGGNEQFF.

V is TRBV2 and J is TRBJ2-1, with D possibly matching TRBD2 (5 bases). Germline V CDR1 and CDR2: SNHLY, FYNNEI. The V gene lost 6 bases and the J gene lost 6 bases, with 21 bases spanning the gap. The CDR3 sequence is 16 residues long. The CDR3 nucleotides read TGTGCCAGCAGCCCAATGGTGGACTTATCTTTCAATGAGCAGTTCTTC. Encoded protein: CASSPMVDLSFNEQFF.

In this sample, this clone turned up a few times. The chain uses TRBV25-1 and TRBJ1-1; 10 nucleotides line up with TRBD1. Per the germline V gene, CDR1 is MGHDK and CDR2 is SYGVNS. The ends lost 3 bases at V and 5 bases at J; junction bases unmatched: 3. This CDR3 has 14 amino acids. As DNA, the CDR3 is TGTGCCAGCAGTGAGGACAGGGGGAGGACTGAAGCTTTCTTT. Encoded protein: CASSEDRGRTEAFF.

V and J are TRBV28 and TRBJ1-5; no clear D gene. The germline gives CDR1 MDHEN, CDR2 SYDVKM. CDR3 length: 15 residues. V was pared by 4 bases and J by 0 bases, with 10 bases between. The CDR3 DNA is TGTGCCAGCAGTTACGGGGATCGTAGCAATCAGCCCCAGCATTTT. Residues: CASSYGDRSNQPQHF.

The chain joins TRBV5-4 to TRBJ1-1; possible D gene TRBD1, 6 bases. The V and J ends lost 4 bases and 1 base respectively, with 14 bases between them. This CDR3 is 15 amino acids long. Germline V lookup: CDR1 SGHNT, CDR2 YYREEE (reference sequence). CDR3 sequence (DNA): TGTGCCAGCAGCCCCCCAGGGGAAGCGAACACTGAAGCTTTCTTT. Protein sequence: CASSPPGEANTEAFF.

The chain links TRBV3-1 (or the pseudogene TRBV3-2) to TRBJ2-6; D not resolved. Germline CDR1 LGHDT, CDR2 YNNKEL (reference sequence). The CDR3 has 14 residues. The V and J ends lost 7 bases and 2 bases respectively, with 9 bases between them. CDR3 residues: CASTPSTGANVLTF. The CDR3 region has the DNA TGTGCCAGCACCCCAAGCACTGGGGCCAACGTCCTGACTTTC.

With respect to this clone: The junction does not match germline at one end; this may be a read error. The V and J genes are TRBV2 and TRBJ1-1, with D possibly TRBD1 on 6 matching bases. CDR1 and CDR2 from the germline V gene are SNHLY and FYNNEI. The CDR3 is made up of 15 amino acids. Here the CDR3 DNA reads TGTGCCAGCATTAATCAGGGGTTGATGAACTCTGAAGCTTTCTTT. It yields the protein CASINQGLMNSEAFF.

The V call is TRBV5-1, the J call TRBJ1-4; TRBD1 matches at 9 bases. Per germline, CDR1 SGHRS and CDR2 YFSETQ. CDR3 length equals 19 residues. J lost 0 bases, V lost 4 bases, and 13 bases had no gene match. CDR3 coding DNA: TGCGCCAGCAGCGCAAAAACAGGGGGCGCGGTCACAACTAATGAAAAACTGTTTTTT. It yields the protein CASSAKTGGAVTTNEKLFF.

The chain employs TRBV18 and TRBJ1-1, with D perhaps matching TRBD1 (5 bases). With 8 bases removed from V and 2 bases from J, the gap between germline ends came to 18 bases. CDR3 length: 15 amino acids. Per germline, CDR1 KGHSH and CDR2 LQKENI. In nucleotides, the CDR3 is TGTGCCAGCACACAGACGTGGGGCTCCAACACTGAAGCTTTCTTT. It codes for CASTQTWGSNTEAFF.